This TCR beta chain was profiled in a study of blood T cell repertoires in COVID-19. As for the study in general: Samples came from the United States, Italy and Spain, spanning acute and convalescent COVID-19. T cells, B-cell-depleted T cells, or PBMCs provided the cDNA or gDNA that served as material.

In the source study's methods: The authors estimated nucleated cell counts from reference gene primer amplification. The repertoire was sequenced with immunoSEQ multiplex PCR; TCRdb's copy has only in-frame clones and lacks some. D and trimming were read from the DNA, whereas the V and J calls and clone size are those reported in that table. The sample shows fewer than 85,000 clones, around 90% of them seen only once. The sequenced material came from peripheral blood. This TCR came from a man in his fifties or sixties with active COVID-19.

The CDR3 DNA sequence: TGCAGTGCTAGTGGCGTTTCCTACGAGCAGTACTTC. Translated, it gives CSASGVSYEQYF. V is TRBV20-1 and J is TRBJ2-7; D uncertain. V dropped 3 bases and J dropped 1 base, with 7 bases sitting between them. Germline CDR1 DFQATT, CDR2 SNEGSKA (reference sequence). CDR3 size: 12 residues.